There are a few counts of the clone carrying this TCR beta chain. Its antigen remains unidentified. Treatment here: roughly 10-day PBMC culture with coronavirus spike peptide pools or control peptides (ViraFEST assay). ViraFEST used peptide pools to expand antigen-specific T cells and subsequently sequenced their TCRs. All positive PCR tests were dated between March and December 2020, predating US Alpha, Beta and Delta variants. Cultured CD4+ T-cell DNA underwent Oncomine TCR Beta short-read sequencing. From the PCR reads, TCRdb called clonotypes with MiXCR, one entry per CDR3 protein. Found here are 20,000 to 25,000 distinct CDR3 sequences, less than 50% of them singletons; the top ten hold about 5%. These data belong to a study of vaccination and CD4 T cells after COVID-19. Overall study: Each convalescent patient was PCR positive for SARS-CoV-2 on nasal swab; roughly 9 cases were mild and one severe. General observations from the study: Reactive clone data from convalescent patients indicated a median of roughly 86% appearing only post-vaccination.

The CDR3 is 14 amino acids. Trimming cost V 3 bases and J 4 bases, with 12 bases left between them. Germline V lookup: CDR1 SNHLY, CDR2 FYNNEI. The source material was CD4+ T cells from blood, cultured in vitro, sampled before SARS-CoV-2 vaccination. The chain links TRBV2 to TRBJ1-2; D uncertain. The receptor was isolated from a human donor who had recovered from COVID-19. This CDR3 is CASSEVPTIYGYTF. For the CDR3, the DNA is TGTGCCAGCAGTGAGGTCCCCACGATCTATGGCTACACCTTC.